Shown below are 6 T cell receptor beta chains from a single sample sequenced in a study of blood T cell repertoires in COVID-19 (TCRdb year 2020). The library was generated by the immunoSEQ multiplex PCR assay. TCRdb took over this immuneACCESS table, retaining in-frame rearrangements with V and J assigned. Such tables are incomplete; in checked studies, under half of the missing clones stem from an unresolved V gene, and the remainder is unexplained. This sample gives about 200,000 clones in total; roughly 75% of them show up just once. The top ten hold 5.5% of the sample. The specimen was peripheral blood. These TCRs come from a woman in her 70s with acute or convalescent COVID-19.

The CDR3 sequence is CASSQGGGGNVQETQYF. CDR3 bases: TGCGCCAGCAGCCAAGGGGGGGGCGGGAACGTTCAAGAGACCCAGTACTTC. V is TRBV4-1 and J is TRBJ2-5; D might be TRBD2 (7 bases). V shed 1 base and J shed 2 bases, with 17 bases lying between them. The CDR3 spans 17 residues. Looked up from germline, CDR1 is MGHRA and CDR2 is YSYEKL.

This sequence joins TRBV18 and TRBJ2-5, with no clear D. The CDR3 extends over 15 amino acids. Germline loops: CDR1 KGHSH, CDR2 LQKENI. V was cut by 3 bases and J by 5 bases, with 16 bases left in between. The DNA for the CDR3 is TGTGCCAGCTCACCTCCGCAGTTACCCGGGGAGACCCAGTACTTC. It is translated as CASSPPQLPGETQYF.

CDR3 region: CASSLAGGDRTQYF. The CDR3, as DNA: TGTGCCAGCAGCTTAGCGGGAGGAGATCGGACCCAGTACTTC. V usage is TRBV7-8 and J usage is TRBJ2-5, with a weak D call TRBD2 (6 bases). The CDR3 runs 14 residues. The V gene lost 0 bases and the J gene lost 7 bases, with 12 bases spanning the gap. The germline V gene has CDR1 SGHVS and CDR2 FQNEAQ.

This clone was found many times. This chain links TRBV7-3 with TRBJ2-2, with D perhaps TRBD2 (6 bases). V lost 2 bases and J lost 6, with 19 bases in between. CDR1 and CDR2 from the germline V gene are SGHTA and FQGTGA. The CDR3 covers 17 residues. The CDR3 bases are TGTGCCAGCAGCTTAGGAAGGCCAGGCGGGGTGTCCGGGGAGCTGTTTTTT. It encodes CASSLGRPGGVSGELFF.

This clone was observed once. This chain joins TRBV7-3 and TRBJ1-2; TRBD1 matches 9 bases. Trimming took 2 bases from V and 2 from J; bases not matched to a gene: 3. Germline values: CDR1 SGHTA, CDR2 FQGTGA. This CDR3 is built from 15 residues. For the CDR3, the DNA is TGTGCCAGCAGCTTAGGGACAGGGCTGAACTATGGCTACACCTTC. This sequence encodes CASSLGTGLNYGYTF.

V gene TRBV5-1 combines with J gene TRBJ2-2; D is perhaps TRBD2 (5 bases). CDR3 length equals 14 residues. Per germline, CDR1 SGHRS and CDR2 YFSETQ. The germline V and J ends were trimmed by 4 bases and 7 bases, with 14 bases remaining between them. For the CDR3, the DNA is TGCGCCAGCAGCGAAGCGGCCTACGGCGGGGAGCTGTTTTTT. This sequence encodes CASSEAAYGGELFF.